What follows describes a single TCR beta chain. The data belong to a study of T cells in Graves' hyperthyroidism and ophthalmopathy. V was clipped by 8 bases and J by 5 bases; unmatched bases: 6. The CDR3 length is 13 residues. Authors of the study amplified TCR beta CDR3 regions from RNA transcripts. HTBI primers were the set used in a first-round RT-PCR of the TCR CDR3. MiXCR, run by TCRdb on the multiplex PCR reads, gives a single entry per CDR3 protein. The sample includes 300,000 to 450,000 distinct CDR3 sequences, roughly 14% of them seen just once. The chain employs TRBV12-3 or TRBV12-4 and TRBJ2-1; TRBD2 matches 7 bases. The TCR originated in a woman aged 25 to 39 with Graves' ophthalmopathy. The sample consisted of blood. CDR3 DNA sequence: TGTGCCAGCGGTCCTAGCGGAAACAATGAGCAGTTCTTC. Its translation: CASGPSGNNEQFF.